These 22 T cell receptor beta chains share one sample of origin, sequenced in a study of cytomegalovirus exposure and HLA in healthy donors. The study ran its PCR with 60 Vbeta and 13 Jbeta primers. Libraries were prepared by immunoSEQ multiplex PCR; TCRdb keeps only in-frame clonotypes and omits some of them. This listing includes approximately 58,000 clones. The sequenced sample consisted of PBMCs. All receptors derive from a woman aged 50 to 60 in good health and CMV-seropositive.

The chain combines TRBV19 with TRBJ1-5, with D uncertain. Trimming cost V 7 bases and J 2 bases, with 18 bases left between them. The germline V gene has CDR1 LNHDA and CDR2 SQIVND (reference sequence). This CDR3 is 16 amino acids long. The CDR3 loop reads CASNPIGTEGNQPQHF. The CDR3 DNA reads TGTGCCAGTAATCCTATTGGCACGGAGGGCAATCAGCCCCAGCATTTT.

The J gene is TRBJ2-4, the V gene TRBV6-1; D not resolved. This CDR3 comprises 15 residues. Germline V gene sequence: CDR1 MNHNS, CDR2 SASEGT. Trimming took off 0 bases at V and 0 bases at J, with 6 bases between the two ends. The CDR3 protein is CASSEAALAKNIQYF. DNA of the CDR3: TGTGCCAGCAGTGAAGCGGCCCTAGCCAAAAACATTCAGTACTTC.

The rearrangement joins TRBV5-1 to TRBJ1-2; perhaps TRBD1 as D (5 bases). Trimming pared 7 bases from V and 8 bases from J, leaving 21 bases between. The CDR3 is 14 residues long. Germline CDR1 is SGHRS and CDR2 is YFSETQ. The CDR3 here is CASRSGLGTFGYTF. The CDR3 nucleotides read TGCGCCAGCCGCTCGGGTTTGGGGACTTTCGGCTACACCTTC.

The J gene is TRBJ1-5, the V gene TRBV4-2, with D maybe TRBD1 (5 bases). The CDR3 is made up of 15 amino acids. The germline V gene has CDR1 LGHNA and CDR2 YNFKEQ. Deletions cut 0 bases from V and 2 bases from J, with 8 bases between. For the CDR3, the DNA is TGTGCCAGCAGCCAAGAAGGGGTCGGCAATCAGCCCCAGCATTTT. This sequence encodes CASSQEGVGNQPQHF.

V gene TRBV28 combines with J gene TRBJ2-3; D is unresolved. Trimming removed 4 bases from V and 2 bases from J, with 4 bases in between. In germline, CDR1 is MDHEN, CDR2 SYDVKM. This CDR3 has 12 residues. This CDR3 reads CASSSYTDTQYF. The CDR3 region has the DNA TGTGCCAGCAGTTCTTACACAGATACGCAGTATTTT. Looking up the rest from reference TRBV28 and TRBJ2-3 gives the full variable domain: DVKVTQSSRYLVKRTGEKVFLECVQDMDHENMFWYRQDPGLGLRLIYFSYDVKMKEKGDIPEGYSVSREKKERFSLILESASTNQTSMYLCASSSYTDTQYFGPGTRLTVL.

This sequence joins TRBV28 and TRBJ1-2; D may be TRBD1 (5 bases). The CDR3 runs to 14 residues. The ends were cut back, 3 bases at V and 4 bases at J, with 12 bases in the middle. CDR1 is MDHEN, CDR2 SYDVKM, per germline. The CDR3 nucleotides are TGTGCCAGCAGTTTCGCGGGACGGGTCTATGGCTACACCTTC. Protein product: CASSFAGRVYGYTF.

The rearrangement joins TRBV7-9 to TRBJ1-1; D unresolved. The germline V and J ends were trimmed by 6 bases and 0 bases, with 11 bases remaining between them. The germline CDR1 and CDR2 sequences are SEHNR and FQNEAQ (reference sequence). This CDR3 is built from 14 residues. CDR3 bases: TGTGCCAGCAGGATACTCGGGGTGAACACTGAAGCTTTCTTT. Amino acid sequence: CASRILGVNTEAFF. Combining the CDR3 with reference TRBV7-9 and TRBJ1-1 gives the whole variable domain DTGVSQNPRHKITKRGQNVTFRCDPISEHNRLYWYRQTLGQGPEFLTYFQNEAQLEKSRLLSDRFSAERPKGSFSTLEIQRTEQGDSAMYLCASRILGVNTEAFFGQGTRLTVV.

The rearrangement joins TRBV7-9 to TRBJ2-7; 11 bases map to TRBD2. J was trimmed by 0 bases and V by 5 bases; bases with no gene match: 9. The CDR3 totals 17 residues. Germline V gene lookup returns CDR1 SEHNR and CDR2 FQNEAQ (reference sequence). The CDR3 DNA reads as TGTGCCAGCAGCCCCGACCTAGCGGGAGGTAGCTCCTACGAGCAGTACTTC. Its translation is CASSPDLAGGSSYEQYF. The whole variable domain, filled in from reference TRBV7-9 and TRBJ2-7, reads DTGVSQNPRHKITKRGQNVTFRCDPISEHNRLYWYRQTLGQGPEFLTYFQNEAQLEKSRLLSDRFSAERPKGSFSTLEIQRTEQGDSAMYLCASSPDLAGGSSYEQYFGPGTRLTVT.

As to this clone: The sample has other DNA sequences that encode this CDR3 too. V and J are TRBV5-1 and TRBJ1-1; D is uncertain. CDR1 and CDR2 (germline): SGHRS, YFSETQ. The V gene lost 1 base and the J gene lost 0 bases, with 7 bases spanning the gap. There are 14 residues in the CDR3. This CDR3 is CASSLTVLNTEAFF. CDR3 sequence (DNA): TGCGCCAGCAGCTTGACAGTCCTGAACACTGAAGCTTTCTTT.

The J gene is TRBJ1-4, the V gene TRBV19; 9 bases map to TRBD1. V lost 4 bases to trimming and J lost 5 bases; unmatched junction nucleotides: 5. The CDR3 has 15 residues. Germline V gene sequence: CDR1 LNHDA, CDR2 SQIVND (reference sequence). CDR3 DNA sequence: TGTGCCAGTAGTAAGGACAGGGGATTAAATGAAAAACTGTTTTTT. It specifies CASSKDRGLNEKLFF.

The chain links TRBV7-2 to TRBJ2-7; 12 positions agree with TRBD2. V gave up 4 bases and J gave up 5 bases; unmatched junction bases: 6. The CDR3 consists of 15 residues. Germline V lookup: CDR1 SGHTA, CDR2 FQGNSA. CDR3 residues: CASSSGLAGRDEQYF. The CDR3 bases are TGTGCCAGCAGCTCCGGACTAGCGGGAAGGGACGAGCAGTACTTC.

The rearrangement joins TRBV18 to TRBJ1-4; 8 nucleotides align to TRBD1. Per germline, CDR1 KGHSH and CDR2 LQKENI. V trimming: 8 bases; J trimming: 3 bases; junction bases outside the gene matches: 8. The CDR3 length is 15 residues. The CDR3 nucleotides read TGTGCCAGCGCGGACAGGGCCGGGGCTAATGAAAAACTGTTTTTT. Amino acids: CASADRAGANEKLFF.

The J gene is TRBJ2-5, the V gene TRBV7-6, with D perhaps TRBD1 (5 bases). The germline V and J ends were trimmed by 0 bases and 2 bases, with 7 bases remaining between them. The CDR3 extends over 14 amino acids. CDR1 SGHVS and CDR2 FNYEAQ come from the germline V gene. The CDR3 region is CASSLAGQQETQYF. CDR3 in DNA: TGTGCCAGCAGCTTAGCGGGGCAGCAAGAGACCCAGTACTTC.

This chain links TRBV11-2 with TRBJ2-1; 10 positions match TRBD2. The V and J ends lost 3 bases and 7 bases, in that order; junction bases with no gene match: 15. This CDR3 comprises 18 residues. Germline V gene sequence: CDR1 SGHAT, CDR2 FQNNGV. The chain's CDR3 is CASSFVAGGLPGTNEQFF. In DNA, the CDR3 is TGTGCCAGCAGCTTTGTAGCGGGGGGTCTCCCGGGCACTAATGAGCAGTTCTTC.

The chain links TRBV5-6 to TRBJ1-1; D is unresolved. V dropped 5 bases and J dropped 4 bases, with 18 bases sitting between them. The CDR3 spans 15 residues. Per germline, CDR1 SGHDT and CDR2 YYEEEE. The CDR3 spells CASSSGGVWVTEAFF. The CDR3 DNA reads TGTGCCAGCAGTTCTGGCGGGGTTTGGGTCACTGAAGCTTTCTTT.

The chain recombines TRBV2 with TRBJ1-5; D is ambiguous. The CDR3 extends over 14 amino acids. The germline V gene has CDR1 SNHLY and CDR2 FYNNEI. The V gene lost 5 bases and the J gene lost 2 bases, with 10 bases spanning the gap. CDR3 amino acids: CASSRAGGNQPQHF. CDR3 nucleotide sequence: TGTGCCAGCAGTCGGGCGGGCGGCAATCAGCCCCAGCATTTT.

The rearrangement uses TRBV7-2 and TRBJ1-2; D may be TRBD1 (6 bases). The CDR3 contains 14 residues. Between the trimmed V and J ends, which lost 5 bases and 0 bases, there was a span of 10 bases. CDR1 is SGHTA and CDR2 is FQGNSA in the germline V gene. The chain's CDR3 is CASSGTPANYGYTF. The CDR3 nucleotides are TGTGCCAGCAGCGGGACACCTGCTAACTATGGCTACACCTTC.

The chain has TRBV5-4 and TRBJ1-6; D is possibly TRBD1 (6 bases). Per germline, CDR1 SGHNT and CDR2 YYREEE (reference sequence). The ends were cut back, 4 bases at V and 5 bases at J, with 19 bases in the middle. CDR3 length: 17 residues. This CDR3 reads CASSAGGGRFDNSPLHF. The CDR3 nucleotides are TGTGCCAGCAGCGCTGGCGGGGGGCGCTTCGATAATTCACCCCTCCACTTT.

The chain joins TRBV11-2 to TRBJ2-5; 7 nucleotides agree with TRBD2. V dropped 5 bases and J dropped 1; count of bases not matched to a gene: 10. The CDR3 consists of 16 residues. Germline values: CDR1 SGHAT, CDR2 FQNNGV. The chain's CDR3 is CASSRRSGISQETQYF. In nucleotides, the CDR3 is TGTGCCAGCAGCCGGCGGAGCGGGATAAGCCAAGAGACCCAGTACTTC.

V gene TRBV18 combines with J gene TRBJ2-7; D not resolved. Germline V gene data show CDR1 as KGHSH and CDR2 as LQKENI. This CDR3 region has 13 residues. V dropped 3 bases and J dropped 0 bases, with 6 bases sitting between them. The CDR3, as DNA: TGTGCCAGCTCACCTACAGTCTCCTACGAGCAGTACTTC. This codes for CASSPTVSYEQYF. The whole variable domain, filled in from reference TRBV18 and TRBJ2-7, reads NAGVMQNPRHLVRRRGQEARLRCSPMKGHSHVYWYRQLPEEGLKFMVYLQKENIIDESGMPKERFSAEFPKEGPSILRIQQVVRGDSAAYFCASSPTVSYEQYFGPGTRLTVT.

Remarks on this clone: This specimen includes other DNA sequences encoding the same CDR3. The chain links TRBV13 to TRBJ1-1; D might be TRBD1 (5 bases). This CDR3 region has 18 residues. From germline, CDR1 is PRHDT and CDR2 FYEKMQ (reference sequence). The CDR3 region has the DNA TGTGACCCCAGTCAGGGAGGAGGATGGTTCCCTCAGAACACTGAAGCTTTCTTT. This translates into CDPSQGGGWFPQNTEAFF.

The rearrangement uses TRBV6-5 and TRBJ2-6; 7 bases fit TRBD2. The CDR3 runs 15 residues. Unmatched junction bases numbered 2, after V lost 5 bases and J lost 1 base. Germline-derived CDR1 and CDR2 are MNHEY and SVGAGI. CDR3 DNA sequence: TGTGCCAGCAGTAGGGAGGGTTCTGGGGCCAACGTCCTGACTTTC. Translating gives CASSREGSGANVLTF.